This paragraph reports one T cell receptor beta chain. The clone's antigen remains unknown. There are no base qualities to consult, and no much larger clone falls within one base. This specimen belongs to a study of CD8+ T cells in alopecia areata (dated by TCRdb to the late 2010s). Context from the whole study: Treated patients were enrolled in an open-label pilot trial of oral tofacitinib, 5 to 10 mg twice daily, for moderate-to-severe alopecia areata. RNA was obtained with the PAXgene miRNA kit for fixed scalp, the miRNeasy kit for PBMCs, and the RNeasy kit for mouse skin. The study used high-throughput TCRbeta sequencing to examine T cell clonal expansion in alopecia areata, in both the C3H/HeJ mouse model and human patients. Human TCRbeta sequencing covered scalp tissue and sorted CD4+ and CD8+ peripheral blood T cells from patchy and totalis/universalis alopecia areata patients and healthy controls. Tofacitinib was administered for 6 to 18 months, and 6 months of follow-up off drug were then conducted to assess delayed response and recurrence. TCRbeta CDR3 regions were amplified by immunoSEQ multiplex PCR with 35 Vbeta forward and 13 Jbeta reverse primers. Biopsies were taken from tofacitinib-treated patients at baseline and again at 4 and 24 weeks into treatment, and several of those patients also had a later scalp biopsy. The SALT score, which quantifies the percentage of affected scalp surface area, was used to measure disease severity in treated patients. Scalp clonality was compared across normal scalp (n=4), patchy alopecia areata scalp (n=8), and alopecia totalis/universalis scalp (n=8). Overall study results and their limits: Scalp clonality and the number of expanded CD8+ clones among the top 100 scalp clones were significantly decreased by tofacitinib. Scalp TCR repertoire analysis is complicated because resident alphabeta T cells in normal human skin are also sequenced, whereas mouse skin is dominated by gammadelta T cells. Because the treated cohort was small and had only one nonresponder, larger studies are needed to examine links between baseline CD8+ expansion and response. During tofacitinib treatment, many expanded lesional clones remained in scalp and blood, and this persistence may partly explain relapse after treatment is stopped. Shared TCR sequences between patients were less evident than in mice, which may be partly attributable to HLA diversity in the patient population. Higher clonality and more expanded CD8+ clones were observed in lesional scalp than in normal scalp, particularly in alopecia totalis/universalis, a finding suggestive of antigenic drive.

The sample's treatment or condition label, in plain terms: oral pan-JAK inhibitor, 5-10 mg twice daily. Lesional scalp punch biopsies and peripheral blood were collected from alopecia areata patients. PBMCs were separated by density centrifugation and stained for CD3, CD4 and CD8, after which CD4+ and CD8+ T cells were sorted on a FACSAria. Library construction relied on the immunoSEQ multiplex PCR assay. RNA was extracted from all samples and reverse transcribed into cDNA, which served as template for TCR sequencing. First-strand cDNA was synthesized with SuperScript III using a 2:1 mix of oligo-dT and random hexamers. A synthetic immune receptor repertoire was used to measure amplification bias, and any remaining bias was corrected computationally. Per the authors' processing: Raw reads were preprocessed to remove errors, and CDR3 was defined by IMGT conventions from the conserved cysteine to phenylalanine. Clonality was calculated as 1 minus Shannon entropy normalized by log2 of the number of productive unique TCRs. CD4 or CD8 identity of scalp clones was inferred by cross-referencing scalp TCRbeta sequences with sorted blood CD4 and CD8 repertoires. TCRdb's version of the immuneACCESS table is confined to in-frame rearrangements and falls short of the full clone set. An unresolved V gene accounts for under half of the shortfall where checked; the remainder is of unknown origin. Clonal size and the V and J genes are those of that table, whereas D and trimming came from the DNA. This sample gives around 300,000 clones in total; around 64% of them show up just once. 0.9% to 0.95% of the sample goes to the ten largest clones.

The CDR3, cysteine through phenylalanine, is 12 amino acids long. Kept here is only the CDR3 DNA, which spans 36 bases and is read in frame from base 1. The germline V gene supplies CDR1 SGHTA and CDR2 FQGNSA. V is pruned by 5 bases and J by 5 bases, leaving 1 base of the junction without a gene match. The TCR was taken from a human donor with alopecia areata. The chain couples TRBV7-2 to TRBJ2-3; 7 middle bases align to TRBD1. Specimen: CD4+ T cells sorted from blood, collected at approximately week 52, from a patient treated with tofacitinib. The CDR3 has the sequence CASSPGGDTQYF. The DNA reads TGTGCCAGCAGCCCAGGGGGAGATACGCAGTATTTT.